The T cell receptor beta chain described here comes from a study of CD8 T cells in ankylosing spondylitis. Libraries for TCR beta were made by quantitative 5'-RACE with molecular barcodes. Each CDR3 protein gets one entry after TCRdb re-called the 5' RACE reads with MiXCR. Of about 36,000 distinct CDR3 sequences in the sample, about an eighth are singletons; the top ten hold approximately 33%. Germline V gene lookup returns CDR1 SGHKS and CDR2 YYEKEE (reference sequence). The CDR3 length is 13 residues. J was trimmed by 5 bases and V by 4 bases; bases with no gene match: 5. This clonotype was obtained from a male donor with ankylosing spondylitis. The sequencing sample was made of synovial fluid, either unsorted or a sorted T cell fraction (not recorded which). This sequence joins TRBV5-5 and TRBJ1-2; 7 nucleotides align to TRBD1. The CDR3 coding sequence is TGTGCCAGCAGCCCGACAGGGATGTATGGCTACACCTTC. Translating gives CASSPTGMYGYTF.